The rows below give T cell receptor beta chains drawn from one sample of a study of blood T cell repertoires in COVID-19. The assay was immunoSEQ multiplex PCR, and TCRdb's table has in-frame clones only and misses some. The table has about 200,000 clones, under 90% seen once; the top ten hold roughly 2.7%. Sequencing was performed on peripheral blood. The receptor set was obtained from a woman between 40 and 55 years old with active or convalescent COVID-19. CDR3s include the opening cysteine and the closing phenylalanine or tryptophan. The D gene is left open where the match is weak. Some rows have no size entry. The others give once, few or many, or a class for an expanded clone.

D gene	V gene	J gene	CDR3 length	clone size	CDR3 protein	CDR3 DNA
NA	TRBV24-1	TRBJ2-6	19	NA	CATSEAGGRLISGANVLTF	TGTGCCACCAGTGAGGCTGGAGGCAGGTTGATCTCTGGGGCCAACGTCCTGACTTTC
NA	TRBV7-9	TRBJ1-1	14	once	CASSGGELNTEAFF	TGTGCCAGCAGCGGGGGGGAGTTAAACACTGAAGCTTTCTTT
TRBD1	TRBV29-1	TRBJ1-1	13	few	CSVVPGGITEAFF	TGCAGCGTTGTTCCAGGGGGGATAACTGAAGCTTTCTTT
NA	TRBV2	TRBJ1-5	15	many	CASSATDSSNQPQHF	TGTGCCAGCAGTGCGACAGACTCTAGCAATCAGCCCCAGCATTTT
NA	TRBV12-3/TRBV12-4	TRBJ1-3	11	NA	CAMGRGDTIYF	TGTGCCATGGGCAGGGGAGACACCATATATTTT
TRBD2	TRBV5-3	TRBJ2-2	16	NA	CARSFRTSGAAGELFF	TGTGCCAGAAGCTTTCGGACTAGCGGGGCGGCCGGGGAGCTGTTTTTT
TRBD2	TRBV4-1	TRBJ2-7	16	NA	CASSHATLAGGGEQYF	TGCGCCAGCAGCCACGCGACACTAGCGGGAGGTGGAGAGCAGTACTTC
TRBD1	TRBV5-3	TRBJ1-6	17	few	CARSHDQGARPGSPLHF	TGTGCCAGAAGCCACGACCAGGGGGCCCGGCCGGGGTCACCCCTCCACTTT
NA	TRBV11-3	TRBJ1-1	16	NA	CASSQRFLVLNTEAFF	TGTGCCAGCAGTCAGAGGTTTTTGGTCCTGAACACTGAAGCTTTCTTT
TRBD1	TRBV10-1	TRBJ1-5	16	few	CASSGDSPFWNQPQHF	TGCGCCAGCAGTGGGGACAGTCCCTTTTGGAATCAGCCCCAGCATTTT
NA	TRBV19	TRBJ1-1	13	NA	CASKSGRGTEAFF	TGTGCCAGTAAAAGTGGCAGGGGCACTGAAGCTTTCTTT
NA	TRBV10-3	TRBJ2-5	14	NA	CAISVGGSEETQYF	TGTGCCATCAGTGTGGGCGGTAGCGAGGAGACCCAGTACTTC
NA	TRBV3-1/TRBV3-2	TRBJ1-4	16	few	CASSQGQTATNEKLFF	TGTGCCAGCAGCCAAGGGCAGACAGCAACTAATGAAAAACTGTTTTTT
TRBD1	TRBV7-2	TRBJ1-1	14	NA	CASSLAGDRGGAFF	TGTGCCAGCAGCTTAGCGGGCGACAGGGGAGGCGCTTTCTTT
TRBD2	TRBV6-5	TRBJ2-1	15	few	CASSPAGGRGDEQFF	TGTGCCAGCAGTCCAGCGGGGGGGCGCGGGGATGAGCAGTTCTTC